This T cell receptor (beta chain) was recorded in a study of T cells in Graves' hyperthyroidism and ophthalmopathy. Amplification of TCR beta CDR3 regions used RNA as the template. RT-PCR in the first round (using the HTBI primer set) targeted the TCR CDR3. TCRdb redid the calling of the multiplex PCR reads with MiXCR, one entry per CDR3 protein. Here the sample spans some 460,000 distinct CDR3 sequences, approximately 15% being singletons. Graves' hyperthyroidism was deemed stable absent ophthalmopathy progression within 18 months. Lactation, pregnancy, other autoimmune disease or uncontrolled infection excluded patients. Diagnosis rested on symptoms, serum thyroxine and TRAb, thyroid ultrasound, and orbital computed tomography. The V and J ends lost 1 base and 4 bases, in that order; junction bases with no gene match: 3. The CDR3 has 15 amino acids. Ten or more counts support this clonotype.

This sequence was found in a woman younger than 30 with Graves' hyperthyroidism. The chain joins TRBV12-3 or TRBV12-4 to TRBJ2-2; 7 positions agree with TRBD1. The sequenced material came from blood. Here the CDR3 DNA reads TGTGCCAGCAGTTTAGGGGGACAGCTCACCGGGGAGCTGTTTTTT. Translated, it gives CASSLGGQLTGELFF.